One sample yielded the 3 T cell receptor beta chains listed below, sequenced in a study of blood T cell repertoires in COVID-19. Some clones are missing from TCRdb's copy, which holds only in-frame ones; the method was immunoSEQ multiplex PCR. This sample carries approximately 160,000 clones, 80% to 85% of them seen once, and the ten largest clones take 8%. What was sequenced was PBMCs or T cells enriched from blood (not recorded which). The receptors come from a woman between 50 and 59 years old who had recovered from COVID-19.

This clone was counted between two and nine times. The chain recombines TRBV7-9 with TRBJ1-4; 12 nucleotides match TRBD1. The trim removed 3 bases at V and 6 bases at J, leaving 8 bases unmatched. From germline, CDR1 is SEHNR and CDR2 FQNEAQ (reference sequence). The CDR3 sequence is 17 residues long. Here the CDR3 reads CASSFLGTGGGDEKLFF. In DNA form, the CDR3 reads TGTGCCAGCAGCTTTCTCGGGACAGGGGGCGGAGATGAAAAACTGTTTTTT.

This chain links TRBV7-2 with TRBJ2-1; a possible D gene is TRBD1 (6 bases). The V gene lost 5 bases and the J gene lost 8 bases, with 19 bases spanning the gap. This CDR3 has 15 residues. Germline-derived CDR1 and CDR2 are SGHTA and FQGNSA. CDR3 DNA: TGTGCCAGCAGCCGCACCGGGGCCTGGGGGCATGAGCAGTTCTTC. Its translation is CASSRTGAWGHEQFF.

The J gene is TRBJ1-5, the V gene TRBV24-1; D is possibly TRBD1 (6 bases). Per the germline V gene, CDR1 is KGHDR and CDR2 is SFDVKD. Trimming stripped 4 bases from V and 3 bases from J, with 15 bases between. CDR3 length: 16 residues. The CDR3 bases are TGTGCCACCAGTGACTCACCGACAGGAGCCAATCAGCCCCAGCATTTT. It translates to CATSDSPTGANQPQHF.